This T cell receptor beta chain was retrieved from a study of blood T cell repertoires in COVID-19 (dated by TCRdb to about 2020). For context, the study as a whole: The collaborator samples originated in the United States, Italy and Spain and spanned the acute and convalescent phases of COVID-19. The material from the prospective study consisted of cDNA or gDNA derived from T cells, B-cell-depleted T cells, or PBMCs. The dataset comprised deeply sampled blood TCRbeta repertoires from subjects exposed to, actively infected with, or recovered from COVID-19. A freely available public database, intended as a resource for researchers studying the immune response to SARS-CoV-2, is where the repertoires were released. Samples came from the ongoing ImmuneRACE study (first 160 participants) plus 1,254 subjects from 6 global collaborators. Sample metadata almost always included a de-identified subject ID, COVID-19 status, age in years and sex. Where HLA class I and class II types were available, the types were taken from metadata supplied by the sample provider, not from assay-based typing.

For this clone: Its recognized antigen is unknown. No base qualities exist here, and no much larger clone lies one base off it.

V drops 6 bases and J drops 1 base, leaving 16 bases in between. The CDR3 starts with the cysteine, ends with the phenylalanine, and has 16 residues. Just CDR3 DNA is preserved here, 48 bases in frame from base 1. The germline V gene encodes CDR1 KGHSH and CDR2 LQKENI. TCRbeta CDR3 regions were amplified from genomic DNA using the immunoSEQ Assay, a bias-controlled multiplex PCR. Per the original workflow: The number of nucleated cells in each sample was estimated from the amplification of reference gene primers within the assay. To quantify the absolute abundance of each unique TCRbeta CDR3 rearrangement, sequence reads were collapsed and filtered. For each sample, productive Simpson clonality was calculated as the square root of Simpson's diversity index across productive rearrangements. TCRdb retrieved this table from immuneACCESS and kept in-frame rearrangements only. Not all clones are present; in checked studies, unresolved V genes account for under half, and no reason is known for the remainder. V, J and clone size reflect that table, while D and trimming were determined from the DNA. This sample holds some 150,000 clones; about four fifths were observed only once. The ten biggest clones cover around 4.8% of the sample.

Each collaborating institution followed its own protocols to collect whole blood in K2EDTA tubes. Collaborator samples were shipped for TCRbeta analysis as frozen whole blood, isolated PBMCs, or DNA extracted from either sample type. Results the study describes overall, beyond this receptor: The quantity of clinical and demographic metadata differed by source and by participant and was supplied without curation.

This TCR was sampled from a human donor in a cohort sampled during active COVID-19. This sequence uses TRBV18 and TRBJ2-1; TRBD2 is a weak D gene call, 5 bases matching. Sequencing input: peripheral blood. The DNA sequence is TGTGCCAGCTCCCGTAGTCCTCCGGGGTCCTACAATGAGCAGTTCTTC. Its amino acids are CASSRSPPGSYNEQFF.